The rows below give T cell receptor beta chains drawn from one sample of a study of regulatory T cells in long-lasting Graves disease. TCRdb re-derived calls from the multiplex PCR reads in MiXCR, one entry per CDR3 protein. The sample holds approximately 350,000 distinct CDR3 sequences, over 15% seen once. The same sample was also studied in work on T cells in Graves' hyperthyroidism and ophthalmopathy.

Sequencing used peripheral blood mononuclear cells (PBMCs), obtained at new diagnosis, from a patient treated with antithyroid drugs. These receptors all come from a man in his forties with Graves disease. The conserved cysteine and the conserved F or W are not part of the CDR3 here. Fields, in order: CDR3 protein, clone size, D gene, V gene, J gene. A D gene is named only where the DNA matches it firmly. Rows give clone size only sometimes, using once, few, many, or a class for an expanded clone.

cdr3_aa: ASSYSNDPGQETQY
clone_size: many
d_call: TRBD1
v_call: TRBV6-5
j_call: TRBJ2-5

cdr3_aa: ASSQAYANTEAF
clone_size: many
d_call: NA
v_call: TRBV3-1
j_call: TRBJ1-1

cdr3_aa: ASSVVRFGTEAF
clone_size: many
d_call: NA
v_call: TRBV5-1
j_call: TRBJ1-1

cdr3_aa: ASTRRWGGNTGELF
clone_size: NA
d_call: TRBD2
v_call: TRBV11-2
j_call: TRBJ2-2

cdr3_aa: SAGTSASYEQY
clone_size: many
d_call: TRBD2
v_call: TRBV20-1
j_call: TRBJ2-7

cdr3_aa: ASSPGTGALSYEQY
clone_size: many
d_call: TRBD1
v_call: TRBV5-1
j_call: TRBJ2-7

cdr3_aa: ASSPSPRGYTGELF
clone_size: few
d_call: NA
v_call: TRBV7-3
j_call: TRBJ2-2

cdr3_aa: ASRRVGGRSFQPQH
clone_size: many
d_call: NA
v_call: TRBV27
j_call: TRBJ1-5

cdr3_aa: ASSSVYGQGRTEAF
clone_size: many
d_call: TRBD1
v_call: TRBV11-1
j_call: TRBJ1-1

cdr3_aa: ASSSPLYEQY
clone_size: many
d_call: NA
v_call: TRBV6-2/TRBV6-3
j_call: TRBJ2-7

cdr3_aa: ASSPAGVNTGELF
clone_size: many
d_call: NA
v_call: TRBV5-1
j_call: TRBJ2-2

cdr3_aa: ASSLELRSYEQY
clone_size: few
d_call: NA
v_call: TRBV5-5
j_call: TRBJ2-7

cdr3_aa: ASSLFLVDYGETQY
clone_size: NA
d_call: NA
v_call: TRBV5-6
j_call: TRBJ2-5

cdr3_aa: ASSGPKNIQY
clone_size: NA
d_call: NA
v_call: TRBV9
j_call: TRBJ2-4

cdr3_aa: ASSPLMVYEQY
clone_size: many
d_call: NA
v_call: TRBV7-2
j_call: TRBJ2-7

cdr3_aa: ASSLVAGGTYEQY
clone_size: many
d_call: TRBD2
v_call: TRBV11-2
j_call: TRBJ2-7

cdr3_aa: ASKPSGPTDTQY
clone_size: many
d_call: TRBD2
v_call: TRBV3-1
j_call: TRBJ2-3

cdr3_aa: ASSQNGLAAPGELF
clone_size: NA
d_call: TRBD2
v_call: TRBV12-3/TRBV12-4
j_call: TRBJ2-2

cdr3_aa: ASSLEGDTEAF
clone_size: many
d_call: NA
v_call: TRBV12-3/TRBV12-4
j_call: TRBJ1-1

cdr3_aa: ATSGAGGTYNEQF
clone_size: NA
d_call: TRBD2
v_call: TRBV5-1
j_call: TRBJ2-1

cdr3_aa: ATSKRQGYQPQH
clone_size: many
d_call: TRBD1
v_call: TRBV15
j_call: TRBJ1-5

cdr3_aa: ASSVSPVLSETQY
clone_size: NA
d_call: NA
v_call: TRBV9
j_call: TRBJ2-5

cdr3_aa: SAREPRGGRETQY
clone_size: many
d_call: TRBD2
v_call: TRBV20-1
j_call: TRBJ2-5

cdr3_aa: SVIPLAGYTDTQY
clone_size: many
d_call: TRBD2
v_call: TRBV20-1
j_call: TRBJ2-3

cdr3_aa: ASSIRGRNTIY
clone_size: NA
d_call: NA
v_call: TRBV19
j_call: TRBJ1-3

cdr3_aa: SALDRVVSGNIQY
clone_size: few
d_call: TRBD1
v_call: TRBV20-1
j_call: TRBJ2-4

cdr3_aa: ASSLSPAAGTDTQY
clone_size: many
d_call: NA
v_call: TRBV27
j_call: TRBJ2-3

cdr3_aa: ASSQGGLASGANVLT
clone_size: NA
d_call: NA
v_call: TRBV4-1
j_call: TRBJ2-6

cdr3_aa: ASSLRLAGRTDTQY
clone_size: many
d_call: TRBD2
v_call: TRBV5-4
j_call: TRBJ2-3

cdr3_aa: ASRAENNSPLH
clone_size: many
d_call: NA
v_call: TRBV2
j_call: TRBJ1-6

cdr3_aa: ASSYKAGGPDTQY
clone_size: many
d_call: TRBD2
v_call: TRBV6-5
j_call: TRBJ2-3

cdr3_aa: ASSSPGQGNNEQF
clone_size: NA
d_call: TRBD1
v_call: TRBV7-6
j_call: TRBJ2-1

cdr3_aa: ASSQDAGVYSGNTIY
clone_size: NA
d_call: NA
v_call: TRBV11-1
j_call: TRBJ1-3

cdr3_aa: ASSLYVSGGLSYEQY
clone_size: few
d_call: NA
v_call: TRBV7-9
j_call: TRBJ2-7

cdr3_aa: SARDVGSYNEQF
clone_size: many
d_call: NA
v_call: TRBV20-1
j_call: TRBJ2-1

cdr3_aa: ASSVRLDYNEQF
clone_size: many
d_call: NA
v_call: TRBV9
j_call: TRBJ2-1

cdr3_aa: ASSFRLSTDTQY
clone_size: many
d_call: NA
v_call: TRBV12-3/TRBV12-4
j_call: TRBJ2-3

cdr3_aa: SAAGRNTEAF
clone_size: many
d_call: NA
v_call: TRBV29-1
j_call: TRBJ1-1

cdr3_aa: ASSPGGNSQPQH
clone_size: NA
d_call: TRBD1
v_call: TRBV5-1
j_call: TRBJ1-5

cdr3_aa: ASSRSGGAEDTQY
clone_size: NA
d_call: TRBD2
v_call: TRBV5-1
j_call: TRBJ2-3

cdr3_aa: ASSPGPGRDEQY
clone_size: NA
d_call: NA
v_call: TRBV9
j_call: TRBJ2-7